A selection of T cell receptor beta chains follows, all from one sample in a study of blood T cells in healthy people across ages. A single record per CDR3 protein comes from TCRdb applying MiXCR to the 5' RACE reads. The table has 500,000 to 650,000 distinct CDR3 sequences, approximately 26% seen once. These data were also filed under a second study, of T cells of mothers and their children.

The sequencing input was blood. The source of these receptors is a boy younger than 10 in good health. CDR3s include the opening cysteine and the closing phenylalanine or tryptophan. The D gene is left open where the match is weak. Rows give clone size only sometimes, using once, few, many, or a class for an expanded clone.

NA,TRBJ2-1,NA,TRBV7-2,CASSARQNEQFF,TGTGCCAGCAGCGCCAGACAGAATGAGCAGTTCTTC
NA,TRBJ1-2,few,TRBV27,CASSLSAGQMYLGGYTF,TGTGCCAGCAGTTTATCCGCGGGACAAATGTATCTCGGGGGCTACACCTTC
NA,TRBJ2-2,few,TRBV14,CASSRLPGAGTGELFF,TGTGCCAGCAGCCGACTACCGGGGGCGGGCACCGGGGAGCTGTTTTTT
NA,TRBJ2-2,NA,TRBV29-1,CSVRHTNTGELFF,TGCAGCGTTCGACACACGAACACCGGGGAGCTGTTTTTT
TRBD2,TRBJ2-7,NA,TRBV7-2,CASRLWAPRLAGGNYEQYF,TGTGCCAGCAGACTATGGGCCCCGCGATTGGCGGGAGGCAACTACGAGCAGTACTTC
TRBD2,TRBJ2-3,NA,TRBV9,CASSDLAGGPGGTQYF,TGTGCCAGCAGCGACCTAGCGGGGGGGCCCGGCGGTACGCAGTATTTT
TRBD1,TRBJ1-1,NA,TRBV10-3,CAISPDRGGAEAFF,TGTGCCATCAGTCCTGACAGGGGGGGTGCTGAAGCTTTCTTT
NA,TRBJ1-4,NA,TRBV19,CASSPWEEGEKLFF,TGTGCCAGTAGTCCGTGGGAGGAAGGTGAAAAACTGTTTTTT
TRBD1,TRBJ1-2,NA,TRBV27,CASSTQRQGDYGYTF,TGTGCCAGCAGCACCCAGAGACAGGGTGACTATGGCTACACCTTC
NA,TRBJ2-5,few,TRBV2,CASSEPRDPKETQYF,TGTGCCAGCAGTGAGCCCCGGGACCCTAAAGAGACCCAGTACTTC
NA,TRBJ1-1,few,TRBV20-1,CSAREPRGMNTEAFF,TGCAGTGCTAGAGAGCCACGGGGGATGAACACTGAAGCTTTCTTT
NA,TRBJ2-2,NA,TRBV6-5,CASSSLFPGELFF,TGTGCCAGCAGTTCTCTTTTTCCCGGGGAGCTGTTTTTT
TRBD1,TRBJ2-1,NA,TRBV7-9,CASSLLRQGGDEQFF,TGTGCCAGCAGCTTACTTAGACAGGGTGGCGATGAGCAGTTCTTC
NA,TRBJ2-5,few,TRBV5-1,CASMEQETQYF,TGCGCCAGCATGGAACAAGAGACCCAGTACTTC
TRBD2,TRBJ2-5,NA,TRBV5-1,CASSSASGGAGVTQYF,TGCGCCAGCAGCTCCGCTAGCGGGGGGGCCGGCGTGACCCAGTACTTC